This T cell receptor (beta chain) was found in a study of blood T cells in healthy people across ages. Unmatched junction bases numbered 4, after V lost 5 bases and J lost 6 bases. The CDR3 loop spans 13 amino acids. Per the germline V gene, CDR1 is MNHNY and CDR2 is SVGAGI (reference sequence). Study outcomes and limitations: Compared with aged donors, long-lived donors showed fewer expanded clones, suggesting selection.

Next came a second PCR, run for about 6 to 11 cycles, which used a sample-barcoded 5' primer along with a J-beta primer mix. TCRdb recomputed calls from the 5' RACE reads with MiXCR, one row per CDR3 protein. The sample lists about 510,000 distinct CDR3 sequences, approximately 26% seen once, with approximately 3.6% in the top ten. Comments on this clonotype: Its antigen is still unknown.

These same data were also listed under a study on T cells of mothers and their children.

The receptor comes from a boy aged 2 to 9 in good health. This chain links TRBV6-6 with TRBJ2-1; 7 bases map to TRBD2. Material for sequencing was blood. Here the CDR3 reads CASSRDYSNEQFF. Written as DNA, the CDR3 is TGTGCCAGCAGTCGGGACTATTCCAATGAGCAGTTCTTC.